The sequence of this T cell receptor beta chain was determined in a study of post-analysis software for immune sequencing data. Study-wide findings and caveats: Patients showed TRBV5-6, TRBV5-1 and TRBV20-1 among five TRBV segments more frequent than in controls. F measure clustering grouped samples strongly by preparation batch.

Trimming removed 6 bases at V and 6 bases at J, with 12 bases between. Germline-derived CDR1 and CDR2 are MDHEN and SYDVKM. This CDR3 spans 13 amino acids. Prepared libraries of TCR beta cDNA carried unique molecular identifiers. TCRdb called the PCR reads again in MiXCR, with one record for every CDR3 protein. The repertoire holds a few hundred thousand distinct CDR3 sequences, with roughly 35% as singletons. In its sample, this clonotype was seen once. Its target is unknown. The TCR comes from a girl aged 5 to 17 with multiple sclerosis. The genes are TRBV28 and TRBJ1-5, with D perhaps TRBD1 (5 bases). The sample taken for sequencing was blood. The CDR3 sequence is CASRAGLAQPQHF. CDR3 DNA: TGTGCCAGCAGAGCAGGGTTGGCTCAGCCCCAGCATTTT. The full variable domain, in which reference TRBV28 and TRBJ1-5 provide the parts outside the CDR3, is DVKVTQSSRYLVKRTGEKVFLECVQDMDHENMFWYRQDPGLGLRLIYFSYDVKMKEKGDIPEGYSVSREKKERFSLILESASTNQTSMYLCASRAGLAQPQHFGDGTRLSIL.